This T cell receptor beta chain was sequenced during a study of cytomegalovirus exposure and HLA in healthy donors. This CDR3 has 13 residues. Germline CDR1 GTSNPN, CDR2 SVGIG (reference sequence). V lost 5 bases, J lost 4 bases, and 14 bases lay in between. A multiplex PCR was run with 60 Vbeta primers and 13 Jbeta primers. Only in-frame clones appear in the TCRdb table, and some are missing; sequencing was by immunoSEQ multiplex PCR. The sample lists about 170,000 clones; roughly 83% were seen once. This TCR derives from a woman in her forties or fifties in good health and CMV-seronegative. The sample comprised PBMCs. The chain has TRBV30 and TRBJ1-1, with TRBD1 as a possible D gene (6 bases). DNA of the CDR3: TGTGCCTGGGGGAACAGGGTGGGCACTGAAGCTTTCTTT. Translating it yields CAWGNRVGTEAFF.